Listed here is a single T cell receptor beta chain. These data belong to a study of blood T cell repertoires in COVID-19. Sequenced by immunoSEQ multiplex PCR; TCRdb stores in-frame clones only, minus some. Among some 140,000 clones listed, roughly 85% were seen once. Looked up from germline, CDR1 is SGHRS and CDR2 is YFSETQ. With 0 bases removed from V and 1 base from J, the gap between germline ends came to 10 bases. The length of the CDR3 is 15 residues. The sequenced sample consisted of peripheral blood. The chain is built from TRBV5-1 and TRBJ1-1; no clear D. This TCR derives from a man aged 55-75 years with acute or convalescent COVID-19. This chain's CDR3 is CASSLVTGKNTEAFF. The CDR3, as DNA: TGCGCCAGCAGCTTGGTTACGGGGAAGAACACTGAAGCTTTCTTT.